This is a list of T cell receptor beta chains from one sample in a study of blood T cell repertoires in COVID-19. Clones were read by immunoSEQ multiplex PCR, and TCRdb kept only the in-frame ones, dropping some. The sample contains 250,000 to 350,000 clones, about 85% of which appear only once. The sequenced sample was peripheral blood. These receptors were obtained from a young man with active or convalescent COVID-19. Each CDR3 is given with its conserved first and last residue. The D gene is left open where the match is weak. The size of a clone is reported for some rows only, either as once, few or many, or as a class for expanded clones.

v_gene	len	j_gene	d_gene	abundance	CDR3nt	CDR3aa
TRBV29-1	18	TRBJ2-2	TRBD2	-	TGCAGCGCCTACCTCCAACTAGCGGGGGGCCCTTCGGGCGGGGAGCTGTTTTTT	CSAYLQLAGGPSGGELFF
TRBV7-9	16	TRBJ2-1	-	-	TGTGCCAGCAGCTTAGTTGGAGGGACCCCCTACAATGAGCAGTTCTTC	CASSLVGGTPYNEQFF
TRBV5-5	16	TRBJ2-2	TRBD1	few	TGTGCCAGCACTCTGTGGGGGACAGGGGTTTCCGGGGAGCTGTTTTTT	CASTLWGTGVSGELFF
TRBV29-1	11	TRBJ1-1	-	-	TGCAGCGTCGAGGGGGGGGGTGAAGCTTTCTTT	CSVEGGGEAFF
TRBV4-1	16	TRBJ2-2	TRBD2	-	TGCGCCAGCAGCCAAGGTGTAGCGGGAGTCACCGGGGAGCTGTTTTTT	CASSQGVAGVTGELFF
TRBV28	14	TRBJ1-5	-	-	TGTGCCAGCAGAACCGGGAGCTTAAATCAGCCCCAGCATTTT	CASRTGSLNQPQHF
TRBV18	17	TRBJ1-3	-	-	TGTGCCAGCTCACTTTCGACGGGTTCAGTCTCTGGAAACACCATATATTTT	CASSLSTGSVSGNTIYF
TRBV12-2	16	TRBJ1-4	-	-	TGTGCAAGTCGCTTAACGCCCAGGGGAATCTTGGCAAAACTGTTTTTT	CASRLTPRGILAKLFF
TRBV4-1	15	TRBJ2-1	-	-	TGCCCCACCAGCCAACTCCGCGGGCGCTGGGATGAGCAGTTCTTC	CPTSQLRGRWDEQFF
TRBV6-6	14	TRBJ2-7	-	-	TGTGCCAGCAGCCGCTATGAGGTAGCCTACGAGCAGTACTTC	CASSRYEVAYEQYF
TRBV9	16	TRBJ1-3	-	-	TGTGCCAGCAGCGGGGGGACACCGATCTCTGGAAACACCATATATTTT	CASSGGTPISGNTIYF
TRBV5-1	14	TRBJ2-5	-	-	TGCGCCAGCAGCTTGGTGTCCAGGATGGAGACCCAGTACTTC	CASSLVSRMETQYF
TRBV29-1	13	TRBJ2-3	-	-	TGCAGCGTTGAAGGCGGTTTCACAGATACGCAGTATTTT	CSVEGGFTDTQYF
TRBV21-1	19	TRBJ1-2	-	-	TGTGCCAGCAGCAAAGGATTGGGGGGACAGGGAGGTCTTATCTATGGCTACACCTTC	CASSKGLGGQGGLIYGYTF
TRBV27	16	TRBJ1-1	TRBD1	-	TGTGCCAGCAGTTTCGGGACAGGCGGACCGAACACTGAAGCTTTCTTT	CASSFGTGGPNTEAFF
TRBV5-5	17	TRBJ1-3	TRBD1	-	TGTGCCAGCAGCCCCGGACAGGGACTCTCCTCTGGAAACACCATATATTTT	CASSPGQGLSSGNTIYF
TRBV5-4	14	TRBJ1-2	-	-	TGTGCCAGCAGCTTGTACGGGGGGAGTTATGGCTACACCTTC	CASSLYGGSYGYTF
TRBV19	14	TRBJ2-1	-	-	TGTGCCAGTAGCATTCTAGGAGTTTACAATGAGCAGTTCTTC	CASSILGVYNEQFF
TRBV7-2	13	TRBJ1-5	-	-	TGTGCCAGCAGCTTAGCGAGAAATCAGCCCCAGCATTTT	CASSLARNQPQHF
TRBV4-1	14	TRBJ2-1	-	-	TGCGCCAGCAGCCAACCCCCGGTCCACAATGAGCAGTTCTTC	CASSQPPVHNEQFF
TRBV10-3	14	TRBJ2-2	-	once	TGTGCCCATGGGGACTCCGGCGAAGCCGGGGAGCTGTTTTTT	CAHGDSGEAGELFF
TRBV15	15	TRBJ2-5	TRBD1	-	TGTGCCACCAGCAGTGGACAGGGCATACGAGAGACCCAGTACTTC	CATSSGQGIRETQYF
TRBV5-6	16	TRBJ2-2	TRBD2	-	TGTGCCAGCAGCTTGTTGGGAGGGCCGGACACCGGGGAGCTGTTTTTT	CASSLLGGPDTGELFF
TRBV5-6	13	TRBJ1-4	-	-	TGTGCCAGCAGCTTGTCTCTGGAGGAAAAACTGTTTTTT	CASSLSLEEKLFF
TRBV4-1	14	TRBJ2-3	TRBD2	-	TGCGCCAGCAGCCTAGCGGGTTATTCAGATACGCAGTATTTT	CASSLAGYSDTQYF
TRBV4-1	16	TRBJ2-1	TRBD1	-	TGCGCCAGCAGCTCCCAGGACCGGGACAGGGGGCCGTGGCAGTTCTTC	CASSSQDRDRGPWQFF
TRBV10-3	14	TRBJ2-3	TRBD1	-	TGTGCCATCAGTTGGGACAGGACAATTGATACGCAGTATTTT	CAISWDRTIDTQYF
TRBV19	15	TRBJ1-2	TRBD1	-	TGTGCCAGTAGTTCTCCGGGACAGGGATTCTATGGCTACACCTTC	CASSSPGQGFYGYTF
TRBV4-1	13	TRBJ1-4	-	-	TGCGCCAGCAGCCAAGGGGCCCGGGGGGAACTGTTTTTT	CASSQGARGELFF
TRBV4-1	16	TRBJ2-1	TRBD2	once	TGCGCCAGCAGCCAGATGGGACTAGTCTCCTACAATGAGCAGTTCTTC	CASSQMGLVSYNEQFF
TRBV7-9	14	TRBJ1-4	-	-	TGTGCCAGCAGACCGGCGGGCCGTAATGAAAAACTGTTTTTT	CASRPAGRNEKLFF
TRBV12-3/TRBV12-4	13	TRBJ2-7	-	few	TGTGCCAGCAGTTTGCGGCAGCCTTACGAGCAGTACTTC	CASSLRQPYEQYF
TRBV2	12	TRBJ2-7	-	-	TGTGCCAGCAGTCCGCGTCGTACCGGGCAGTACTTC	CASSPRRTGQYF
TRBV12-3/TRBV12-4	13	TRBJ2-7	-	-	TGTGCCAGCACGCGGTCAGGGTCCTACGAGCAGTACTTC	CASTRSGSYEQYF
TRBV27	16	TRBJ2-7	TRBD2	-	TGTGCCAGCAGTTTAATAATGGCGGGAGGGCCGGGGGAGCAGTACTTC	CASSLIMAGGPGEQYF
TRBV19	11	TRBJ2-1	-	-	TGTGCCAGTAGTATAGCCCTAGAGCAGTTCTTC	CASSIALEQFF
TRBV27	16	TRBJ2-5	-	-	TGTGCCAGCAGTCCCTATTCAGCGGAGAGACAAGAGACCCAGTACTTC	CASSPYSAERQETQYF
TRBV7-9	16	TRBJ1-4	-	-	TGTGCCAGCAGCCGCGAAAGACAGATTTTGCATGAAAAACTGTTTTTT	CASSRERQILHEKLFF
TRBV4-3	14	TRBJ2-3	TRBD2	-	TGCGCCAGCAGCCAAGAACTAGCGACAGATACGCAGTATTTT	CASSQELATDTQYF
TRBV19	11	TRBJ2-3	-	-	TGTGCCAGTAAGGGGACAGATACGCAGTATTTT	CASKGTDTQYF
TRBV27	15	TRBJ2-5	-	-	TGTGCCAGCAGTTTCTACTCAGGCCTTGAGGAGACCCAGTACTTC	CASSFYSGLEETQYF
TRBV28	16	TRBJ2-3	TRBD1	-	TGTGCCAGCAGTTCCGTCGGCTACAGGGGAACAGATACGCAGTATTTT	CASSSVGYRGTDTQYF
TRBV7-2	14	TRBJ1-2	TRBD1	-	TGTGCCAGCAGCCGGGACAGCGCTCGCGGTGGCTACACCTTC	CASSRDSARGGYTF
TRBV27	15	TRBJ1-6	TRBD1	few	TGTGCCAGCAGTTTGACAGGGCGAAATAATTCACCCCTCCACTTT	CASSLTGRNNSPLHF
TRBV7-9	14	TRBJ2-7	-	few	TGTGCCAGCAGCCCCCCGATCGGGGGAGGCGAGCAGTACTTC	CASSPPIGGGEQYF
TRBV7-2	15	TRBJ1-1	-	-	TGTGCCAGCAGCTTATATCGAGGGTCTCGGACTGAAGCTTTCTTT	CASSLYRGSRTEAFF